Described below is a single T cell receptor (beta chain) sequence and its context. The data were produced by immunoSEQ multiplex PCR, yet TCRdb's version contains in-frame clones alone and is incomplete. This table has about 180,000 clones, about 83% appearing once. The sample belongs to a study of Ad26.COV2.S vaccination and SARS-CoV-2 variants. This CDR3 is built from 17 residues. Trimming removed 0 bases at V and 1 base at J, with 16 bases between. Germline V lookup: CDR1 SGHNT, CDR2 YYREEE (reference sequence). The source material was peripheral blood, sampled after recovery from COVID-19. The chain combines TRBV5-4 with TRBJ1-1; D might be TRBD1 (6 bases). This TCR was sampled from a human donor who had recovered from COVID-19. This CDR3 reads CASSLGIRGGANTEAFF. The CDR3 coding sequence is TGTGCCAGCAGCTTGGGCATACGGGGGGGGGCGAACACTGAAGCTTTCTTT.